This record looks at one T cell receptor beta chain sequence and its context. Antigen: not known. Sequenced by immunoSEQ multiplex PCR; TCRdb stores in-frame clones only, minus some. Found here are 79,000 or so clones, about three quarters of them singletons; the top ten hold 25% to 30%. The source of the sample is a study of T cell responses to AZD1222 COVID-19 vaccine. General study points: Repertoires were sampled only after the peak T cell response. White British donors predominated, females outnumbered males, and clonal diversity was possibly underestimated.

The CDR3 extends over 14 amino acids. The V gene's germline CDR1 is LNHNV and CDR2 YYDKDF (reference sequence). The ends were cut back, 1 base at V and 3 bases at J, with 7 bases in the middle. The receptor comes from an adult who received the MenACWY meningococcal vaccine as a control. The chain has TRBV15 and TRBJ1-3; no firm D call. Sequenced material: peripheral blood, taken 28 days after the second dose of the MenACWY control vaccine. CDR3 coding DNA: TGTGCCACCAGCAGAGGACTGCATGGAAACACCATATATTTT. Its translation: CATSRGLHGNTIYF.